The 23 T cell receptor beta chains below all came from one sample that was sequenced in a study of blood T cell repertoires in COVID-19. Sequencing used immunoSEQ multiplex PCR; TCRdb keeps in-frame clones, though not all of them. The table has 90,000 to 140,000 clones, around 86% seen once. Sequenced sample: peripheral blood. These receptors all come from a middle-aged man with acute or convalescent COVID-19.

This rearrangement joins TRBV6-2 or TRBV6-3 to TRBJ2-2; D remains unclear. The V gene lost 3 bases and the J gene lost 5 bases, with 7 bases spanning the gap. Per the germline V gene, CDR1 is MNHEY and CDR2 is SVGEGT. This CDR3 is built from 13 residues. CDR3 bases: TGTGCCAGCAGTTATGGCATTACCGGGGAGCTGTTTTTT. Its protein is CASSYGITGELFF.

The chain joins TRBV7-2 to TRBJ1-2, with D unclear. Germline V gene data show CDR1 as SGHTA and CDR2 as FQGNSA. Trimming cost V 2 bases and J 7 bases, with 11 bases left between them. This CDR3 contains 13 residues. The CDR3 DNA follows: TGTGCCAGCAGCTTATCAAGGAGAGGTGGCTACACCTTC. It translates to CASSLSRRGGYTF.

The V gene is TRBV4-1, the J gene TRBJ1-5, with D possibly being TRBD1 (5 bases). Germline CDR1 reads MGHRA; CDR2 reads YSYEKL. The V end lost 3 bases, the J end lost 8 bases, and 17 bases lay between the germline ends. There are 15 residues in the CDR3. This chain's CDR3 is CASSQGPGVLKPQHF. DNA for the CDR3: TGCGCCAGCAGCCAGGGGCCTGGGGTATTAAAGCCCCAGCATTTT.

This clone was counted between two and nine times. The chain uses TRBV6-2 or TRBV6-3 and TRBJ2-3, with 10 bases fitting TRBD1. The germline V gene encodes CDR1 MNHEY and CDR2 SVGEGT. With V trimmed by 5 bases and J by 1 base, 6 bases remained unmatched. The CDR3 consists of 16 residues. The CDR3 is CASSNDRGRGTDTQYF. The CDR3 DNA reads as TGTGCCAGCAGTAATGACAGGGGGCGCGGCACAGATACGCAGTATTTT.

The chain employs TRBV6-2 or TRBV6-3 and TRBJ2-5, with TRBD1 as a possible D gene (6 bases). Germline V gene lookup returns CDR1 MNHEY and CDR2 SVGEGT. With 6 bases removed from V and 5 bases from J, the gap between germline ends came to 13 bases. The CDR3 consists of 13 residues. CDR3 DNA: TGTGCCAGCAGCAACGACAGGAGGGAGACCCAGTACTTC. Protein product: CASSNDRRETQYF.

The sample holds one count of this clone. The gene calls are TRBV20-1 and TRBJ2-1, with D unclear. Germline values: CDR1 DFQATT, CDR2 SNEGSKA (reference sequence). The CDR3 is made up of 12 amino acids. The V gene lost 3 bases and the J gene lost 3 bases, with 6 bases spanning the gap. CDR3 sequence reads: CSASRSYNEQFF. CDR3 DNA sequence: TGCAGTGCTAGTCGCAGCTACAATGAGCAGTTCTTC.

The gene calls are TRBV30 and TRBJ2-3; the match to TRBD1 covers 9 bases. The V segment lost 2 bases and the J segment 6 bases; nucleotides outside the gene matches: 6. The CDR3 totals 14 residues. From germline, CDR1 is GTSNPN and CDR2 SVGIG (reference sequence). The CDR3 nucleotides are TGTGCCTGGAGTCGTACAGGGGGCCCGGATACGCAGTATTTT. Its translation is CAWSRTGGPDTQYF.

V is TRBV5-1 and J is TRBJ2-5; D remains ambiguous. Trimming removed 1 base at V and 2 bases at J, with 9 bases between. Germline values: CDR1 SGHRS, CDR2 YFSETQ. The CDR3 is 14 amino acids. The CDR3 here is CASSLIPGQETQYF. CDR3 coding DNA: TGCGCCAGCAGCTTGATCCCGGGTCAAGAGACCCAGTACTTC. Supplemented by reference TRBV5-1 and TRBJ2-5, the full variable domain reads KAGVTQTPRYLIKTRGQQVTLSCSPISGHRSVSWYQQTPGQGLQFLFEYFSETQRNKGNFPGRFSGRQFSNSRSEMNVSTLELGDSALYLCASSLIPGQETQYFGPGTRLLVL.

The chain uses TRBV3-1 (or the pseudogene TRBV3-2) and TRBJ1-1, with D perhaps matching TRBD1 (5 bases). Germline V gene data show CDR1 as LGHDT and CDR2 as YNNKEL (reference sequence). The CDR3 length is 14 residues. V shed 4 bases and J shed 6 bases, with 15 bases lying between them. The DNA for the CDR3 is TGTGCCAGCAGCCTCATGGCCCAGGGCTCTGAAGCTTTCTTT. This sequence encodes CASSLMAQGSEAFF.

This clone has only a few counts. The gene calls are TRBV27 and TRBJ1-5, with TRBD1 matching 7 bases. This CDR3 is built from 15 residues. J gave up 2 bases and V 6 bases, and 7 bases lay outside the gene matches. Per the germline V gene, CDR1 is MNHEY and CDR2 is SMNVEV (reference sequence). The CDR3: CASRLLGTGNQPQHF. DNA for the CDR3: TGTGCCAGCAGGTTACTCGGGACAGGCAATCAGCCCCAGCATTTT.

The chain combines TRBV21-1 with TRBJ2-1; the D segment call TRBD2 is taken from the table without a DNA check. TRBV21-1 is tagged as a pseudogene. The CDR3 runs to 20 residues. The DNA of the CDR3 is TGTGCCAGCAGCACCCTCCATGGACTAGCGGCTCTTGACTCCCACAATGAGCAGTTCTTC. Translation gives CASSTLHGLAALDSHNEQFF.

The J gene is TRBJ2-1, the V gene TRBV4-1; 7 positions agree with TRBD1. The CDR3 loop spans 15 amino acids. Per the germline V gene, CDR1 is MGHRA and CDR2 is YSYEKL. Trimming at V came to 3 bases and at J to 6 bases, leaving 8 bases not matched to a gene. The DNA of the CDR3 is TGCGCCAGCAGCCACCAACAGGGGACGGGCAATGAGCAGTTCTTC. Protein sequence: CASSHQQGTGNEQFF.

The chain combines TRBV6-5 with TRBJ1-3; tentatively, D is TRBD1 (6 bases). V shed 5 bases and J shed 4 bases, with 9 bases lying between them. In germline, CDR1 is MNHEY, CDR2 SVGAGI. CDR3 size: 13 residues. CDR3: CASSRGTGNTIYF. The DNA for the CDR3 is TGTGCCAGCAGTAGGGGGACAGGAAACACCATATATTTT.

This clone appeared a single time. CDR3 sequence (DNA): TGTGCCAGCAGCCAGGGGTATGGCTACACCTTC. It translates to CASSQGYGYTF. The chain employs TRBV5-6 and TRBJ1-2; possibly TRBD1 for D (6 bases). The CDR3 length is 11 residues. Germline assignment: CDR1 SGHDT and CDR2 YYEEEE. The ends were cut back, 4 bases at V and 5 bases at J, with 6 bases in the middle.

The chain links TRBV18 to TRBJ1-5; D perhaps matches TRBD1 (5 bases). Deletions cut 2 bases from V and 4 bases from J, with 12 bases between. Looked up from germline, CDR1 is KGHSH and CDR2 is LQKENI. The CDR3 runs to 15 residues. The DNA of the CDR3 is TGTGCCAGCTCACCATTTGACAGTGATAATCAGCCCCAGCATTTT. Protein sequence: CASSPFDSDNQPQHF.

V and J are TRBV10-3 and TRBJ1-1; 8 nucleotides align to TRBD1. The CDR3 runs to 15 residues. Germline loops: CDR1 ENHRY, CDR2 SYGVKD. The J segment lost 5 bases and the V segment lost 7 bases, leaving 12 bases of the junction unmatched. CDR3 amino acids: CAINQNQGARTEAFF. DNA for the CDR3: TGTGCCATCAACCAAAACCAGGGGGCCCGGACTGAAGCTTTCTTT.

The CDR3 is CAWSVRVGRMRYEQYF. The DNA of the CDR3 is TGTGCCTGGAGTGTACGGGTAGGCCGAATGAGGTACGAGCAGTACTTC. The chain couples TRBV30 to TRBJ2-7, with D unresolved. Germline loops: CDR1 GTSNPN, CDR2 SVGIG (reference sequence). V lost 0 bases and J 4 bases, leaving 19 bases between the germline ends. CDR3 length: 16 amino acids. Combining the CDR3 with reference TRBV30 and TRBJ2-7 gives the whole variable domain SQTIHQWPATLVQPVGSPLSLECTVEGTSNPNLYWYRQAAGRGLQLLFYSVGIGQISSEVPQNLSASRPQDRQFILSSKKLLLSDSGFYLCAWSVRVGRMRYEQYFGPGTRLTVT.

The table lists this clone with a few counts. V and J are TRBV27 and TRBJ2-2, with TRBD2 matching over 12 bases. CDR3 size: 16 residues. V shed 3 bases, J shed 7 bases, and the junction held 6 bases outside the gene matches. CDR1 and CDR2 (germline): MNHEY, SMNVEV (reference sequence). CDR3 sequence (DNA): TGTGCCAGCAGTTTGTCTAGCGGGAGGGGGAACGGGGAGCTGTTTTTT. Amino acids: CASSLSSGRGNGELFF.

The rearrangement links TRBV7-9 to TRBJ2-1, with TRBD1 identical over 7 bases. The length of the CDR3 is 12 residues. V dropped 5 bases and J dropped 9; count of bases not matched to a gene: 4. Germline CDR1 SEHNR, CDR2 FQNEAQ (reference sequence). As DNA, the CDR3 is TGTGCCAGCAGCACCACAGGGGTTGAGCAGTTCTTC. Its translation is CASSTTGVEQFF.

This chain links TRBV5-1 with TRBJ2-7, with D possibly matching TRBD1 (5 bases). This CDR3 is built from 14 residues. The germline V gene has CDR1 SGHRS and CDR2 YFSETQ. The V and J ends lost 0 bases and 3 bases respectively, with 10 bases between them. CDR3 sequence: CASSLAGQNYEQYF. DNA of the CDR3: TGCGCCAGCAGCTTGGCAGGGCAGAACTACGAGCAGTACTTC.

This clone came up many times. This sequence joins TRBV29-1 and TRBJ2-7; possibly TRBD1 for D (6 bases). Germline-derived CDR1 and CDR2 are SQVTM and ANQGSEA. The V end was cut by 5 bases, the J end by 4 bases, with 15 bases between. This CDR3 has 13 amino acids. The CDR3 protein is CSVSQGSTYEQYF. The CDR3 bases are TGCAGCGTTTCACAGGGTAGCACGTACGAGCAGTACTTC.

The CDR3 nucleotides are TGTGCCAGCAGCCCAGACCGGACAGGGGGCGGATACGAGCAGTACTTC. Residues: CASSPDRTGGGYEQYF. This chain uses TRBV14 with TRBJ2-7, with 11 bases that match TRBD1. The junction had 9 bases not matched to a gene; V was cut back by 4 bases and J by 4 bases. Germline values: CDR1 SGHDN, CDR2 FVKESK. The CDR3 has 16 amino acids.

The gene calls are TRBV2 and TRBJ1-1; no clear D. V shed 2 bases and J shed 3 bases, with 10 bases lying between them. The CDR3 sequence is 14 residues long. The germline CDR1 and CDR2 sequences are SNHLY and FYNNEI. As DNA, the CDR3 is TGTGCCAGCAGTGAAAGGAGGTTGGACACTGAAGCTTTCTTT. Translated, it gives CASSERRLDTEAFF.